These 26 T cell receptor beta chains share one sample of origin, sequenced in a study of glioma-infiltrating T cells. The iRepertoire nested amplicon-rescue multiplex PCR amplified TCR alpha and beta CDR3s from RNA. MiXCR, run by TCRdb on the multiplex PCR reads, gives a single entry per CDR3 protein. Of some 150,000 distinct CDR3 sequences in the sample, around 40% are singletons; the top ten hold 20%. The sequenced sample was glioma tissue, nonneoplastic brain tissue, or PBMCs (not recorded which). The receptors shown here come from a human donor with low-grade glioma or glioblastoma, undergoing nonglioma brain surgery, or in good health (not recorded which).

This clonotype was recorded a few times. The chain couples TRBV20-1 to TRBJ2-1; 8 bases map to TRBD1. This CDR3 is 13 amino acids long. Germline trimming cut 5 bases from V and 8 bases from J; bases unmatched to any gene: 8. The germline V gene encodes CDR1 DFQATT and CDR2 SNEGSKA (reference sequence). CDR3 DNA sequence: TGCAGTGCTGACACAGGGGGAATAGATGAGCAGTTCTTC. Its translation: CSADTGGIDEQFF.

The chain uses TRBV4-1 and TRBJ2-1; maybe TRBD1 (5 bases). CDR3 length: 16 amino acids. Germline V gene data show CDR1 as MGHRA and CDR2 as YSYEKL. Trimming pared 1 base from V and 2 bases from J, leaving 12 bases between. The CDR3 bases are TGCGCCAGCAGCCAAGGCGAGGCAGGGACCTACAATGAGCAGTTCTTC. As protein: CASSQGEAGTYNEQFF.

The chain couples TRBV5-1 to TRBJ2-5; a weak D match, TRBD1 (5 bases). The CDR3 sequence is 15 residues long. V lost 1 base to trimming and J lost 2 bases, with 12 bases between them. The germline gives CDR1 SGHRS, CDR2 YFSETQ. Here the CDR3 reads CASSLHTGEQETQYF. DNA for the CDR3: TGCGCCAGCAGCTTGCATACAGGAGAACAAGAGACCCAGTACTTC.

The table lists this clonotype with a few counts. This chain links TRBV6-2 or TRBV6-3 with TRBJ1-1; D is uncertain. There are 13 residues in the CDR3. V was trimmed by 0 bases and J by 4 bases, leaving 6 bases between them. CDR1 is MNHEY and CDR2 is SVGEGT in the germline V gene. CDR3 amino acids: CASSYSMGTEAFF. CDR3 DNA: TGTGCCAGCAGTTACTCGATGGGCACTGAAGCTTTCTTT.

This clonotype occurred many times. CDR3 in DNA: TGTGCCAGCAGTTACACCCTAGTCCCCGGGGGCCCAGATACGCAGTATTTT. Residues: CASSYTLVPGGPDTQYF. V gene TRBV6-2 or TRBV6-3 combines with J gene TRBJ2-3, with D perhaps given as TRBD1 or TRBD2 (6 bases each). The germline V and J ends were trimmed by 2 bases and 4 bases, with 19 bases remaining between them. Germline V gene data show CDR1 as MNHEY and CDR2 as SVGEGT. The CDR3 is made up of 17 amino acids.

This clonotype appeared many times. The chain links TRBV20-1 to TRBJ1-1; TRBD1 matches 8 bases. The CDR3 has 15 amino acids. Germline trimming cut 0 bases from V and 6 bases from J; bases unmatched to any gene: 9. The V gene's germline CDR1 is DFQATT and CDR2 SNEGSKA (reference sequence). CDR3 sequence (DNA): TGCAGTGCTAGAGATCATCGGGACAGGCGCGCTGAAGCTTTCTTT. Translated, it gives CSARDHRDRRAEAFF.

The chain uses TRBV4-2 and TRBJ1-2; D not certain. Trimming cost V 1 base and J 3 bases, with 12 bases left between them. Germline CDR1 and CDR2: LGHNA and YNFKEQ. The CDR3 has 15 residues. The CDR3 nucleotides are TGTGCCAGCAGCCAAGCTAGGAGAGTCTACTATGGCTACACCTTC. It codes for CASSQARRVYYGYTF.

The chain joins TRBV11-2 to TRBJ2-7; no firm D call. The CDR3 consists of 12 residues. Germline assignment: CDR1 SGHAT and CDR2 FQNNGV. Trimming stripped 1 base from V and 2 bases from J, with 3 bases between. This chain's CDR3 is CASSLVPYEQYF. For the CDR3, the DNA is TGTGCCAGCAGCTTAGTTCCCTACGAGCAGTACTTC.

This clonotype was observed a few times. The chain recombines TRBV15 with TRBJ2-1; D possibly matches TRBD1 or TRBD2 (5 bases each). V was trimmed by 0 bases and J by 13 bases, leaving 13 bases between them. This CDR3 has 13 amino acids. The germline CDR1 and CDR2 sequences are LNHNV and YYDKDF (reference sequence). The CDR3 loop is CATSRDPQGRQFF. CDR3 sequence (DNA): TGTGCCACCAGCAGAGATCCCCAGGGACGTCAGTTCTTC.

CDR3 residues: CAISAATAYEQYF. The DNA of the CDR3 is TGTGCCATCAGTGCTGCGACAGCCTACGAGCAGTACTTC. V is TRBV10-3 and J is TRBJ2-7; maybe TRBD1 (5 bases). Germline V gene data show CDR1 as ENHRY and CDR2 as SYGVKD. Trimming cost V 4 bases and J 2 bases, with 9 bases left between them. The CDR3 totals 13 residues.

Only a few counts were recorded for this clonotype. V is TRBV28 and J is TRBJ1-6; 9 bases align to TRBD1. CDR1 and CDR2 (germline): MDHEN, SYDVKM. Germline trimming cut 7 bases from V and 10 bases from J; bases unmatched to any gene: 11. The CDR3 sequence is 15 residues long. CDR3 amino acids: CASNHRDRVLSPLHF. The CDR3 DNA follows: TGTGCCAGCAACCACCGGGACAGGGTTTTGTCACCCCTCCACTTT.

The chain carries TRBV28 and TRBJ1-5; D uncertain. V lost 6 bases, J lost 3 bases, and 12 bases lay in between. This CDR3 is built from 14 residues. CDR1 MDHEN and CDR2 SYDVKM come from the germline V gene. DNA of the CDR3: TGTGCCAGCAGAAAGGGTACAGCCAATCAGCCCCAGCATTTT. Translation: CASRKGTANQPQHF.

CDR3 in amino acids: CATSRDRGQGNGYTF. Here the CDR3 DNA reads TGTGCCACCAGCAGAGATAGGGGACAGGGCAATGGCTACACCTTC. V and J are TRBV15 and TRBJ1-2, with 9 bases identical to TRBD1. Germline V gene data show CDR1 as LNHNV and CDR2 as YYDKDF (reference sequence). This CDR3 contains 15 residues. The trim removed 0 bases at V and 6 bases at J, leaving 5 bases unmatched. The full variable domain, completed using reference TRBV15 and TRBJ1-2, is DAMVIQNPRYQVTQFGKPVTLSCSQTLNHNVMYWYQQKSSQAPKLLFHYYDKDFNNEADTPDNFQSRRPNTSFCFLDIRSPGLGDTAMYLCATSRDRGQGNGYTFGSGTRLTVV.

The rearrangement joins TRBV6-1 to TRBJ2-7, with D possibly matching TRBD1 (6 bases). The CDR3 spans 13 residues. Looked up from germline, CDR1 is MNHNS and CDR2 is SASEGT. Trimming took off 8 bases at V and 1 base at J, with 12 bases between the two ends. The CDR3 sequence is CASYLTGSYEQYF. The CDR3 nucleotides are TGTGCCAGCTACCTGACAGGATCCTACGAGCAGTACTTC.

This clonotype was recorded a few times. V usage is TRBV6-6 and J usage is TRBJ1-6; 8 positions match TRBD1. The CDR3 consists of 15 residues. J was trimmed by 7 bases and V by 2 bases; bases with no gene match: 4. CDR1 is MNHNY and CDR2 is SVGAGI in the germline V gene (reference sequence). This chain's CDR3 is CASSYERTGNSPLHF. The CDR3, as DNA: TGTGCCAGCAGTTACGAGAGGACAGGGAATTCACCCCTCCACTTT.

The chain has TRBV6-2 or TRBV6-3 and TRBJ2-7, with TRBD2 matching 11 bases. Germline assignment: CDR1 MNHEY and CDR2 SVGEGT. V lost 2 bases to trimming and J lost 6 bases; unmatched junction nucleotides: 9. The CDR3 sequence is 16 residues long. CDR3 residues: CASSYTGLAEWGEQYF. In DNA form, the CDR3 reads TGTGCCAGCAGTTACACGGGACTAGCGGAATGGGGCGAGCAGTACTTC.

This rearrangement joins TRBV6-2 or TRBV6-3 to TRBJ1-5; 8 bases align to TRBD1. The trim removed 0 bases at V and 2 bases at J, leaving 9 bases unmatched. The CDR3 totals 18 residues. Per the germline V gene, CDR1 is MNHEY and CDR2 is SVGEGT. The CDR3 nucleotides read TGTGCCAGCAGTTACTCGCGACAGGGGCCTATTGGCAATCAGCCCCAGCATTTT. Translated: CASSYSRQGPIGNQPQHF.

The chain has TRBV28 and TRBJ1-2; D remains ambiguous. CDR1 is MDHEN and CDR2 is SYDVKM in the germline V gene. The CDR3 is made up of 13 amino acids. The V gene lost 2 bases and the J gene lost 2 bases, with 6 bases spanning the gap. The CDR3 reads CASSLGHNYGYTF. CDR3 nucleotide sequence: TGTGCCAGCAGTTTAGGCCACAACTATGGCTACACCTTC.

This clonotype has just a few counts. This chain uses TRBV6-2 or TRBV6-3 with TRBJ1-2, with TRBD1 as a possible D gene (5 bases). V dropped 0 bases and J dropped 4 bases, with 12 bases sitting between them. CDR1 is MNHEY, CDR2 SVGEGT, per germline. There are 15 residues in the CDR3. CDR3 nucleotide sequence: TGTGCCAGCAGTTACTCAGTTGGCCAGGGCTATGGCTACACCTTC. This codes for CASSYSVGQGYGYTF.

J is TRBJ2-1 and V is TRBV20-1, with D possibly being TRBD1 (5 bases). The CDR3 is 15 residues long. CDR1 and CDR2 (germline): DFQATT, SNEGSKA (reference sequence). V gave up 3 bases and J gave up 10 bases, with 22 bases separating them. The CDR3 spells CSARPFSWGYREQFF. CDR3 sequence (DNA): TGCAGTGCTAGGCCATTTAGCTGGGGTTACAGGGAGCAGTTCTTC.

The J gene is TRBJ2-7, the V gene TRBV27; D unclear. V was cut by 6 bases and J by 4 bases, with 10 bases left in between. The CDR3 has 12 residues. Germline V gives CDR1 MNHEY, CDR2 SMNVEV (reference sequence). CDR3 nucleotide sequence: TGTGCCAGCAGCCTCTTTAGGTACGAGCAGTACTTC. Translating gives CASSLFRYEQYF.

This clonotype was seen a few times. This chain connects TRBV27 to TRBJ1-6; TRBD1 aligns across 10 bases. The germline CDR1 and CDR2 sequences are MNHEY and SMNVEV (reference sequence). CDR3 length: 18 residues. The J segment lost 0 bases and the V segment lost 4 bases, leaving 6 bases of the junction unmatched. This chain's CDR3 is CASSSPGQGSSYNSPLHF. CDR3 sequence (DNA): TGTGCCAGCAGTTCCCCGGGACAGGGGAGCTCCTATAATTCACCCCTCCACTTT.

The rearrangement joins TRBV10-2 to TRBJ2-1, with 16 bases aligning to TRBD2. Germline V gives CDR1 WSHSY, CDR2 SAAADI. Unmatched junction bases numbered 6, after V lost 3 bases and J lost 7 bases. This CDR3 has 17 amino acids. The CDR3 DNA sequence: TGCGCCAGCAGTGATTCTCAGGGACTAGCGGGGGGGAATGAGCAGTTCTTC. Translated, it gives CASSDSQGLAGGNEQFF.

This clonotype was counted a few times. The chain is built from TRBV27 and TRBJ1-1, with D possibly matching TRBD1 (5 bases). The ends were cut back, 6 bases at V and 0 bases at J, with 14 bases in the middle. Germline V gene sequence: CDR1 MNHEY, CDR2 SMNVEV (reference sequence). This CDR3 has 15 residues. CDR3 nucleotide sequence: TGTGCCAGCAGCATATGGTGGGGGGTGAACACTGAAGCTTTCTTT. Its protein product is CASSIWWGVNTEAFF.

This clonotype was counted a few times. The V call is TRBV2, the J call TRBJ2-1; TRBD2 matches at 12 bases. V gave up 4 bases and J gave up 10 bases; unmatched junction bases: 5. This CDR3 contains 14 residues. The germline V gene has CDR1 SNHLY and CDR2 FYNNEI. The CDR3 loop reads CASSVGLAGSEQFF. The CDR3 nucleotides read TGTGCCAGCAGTGTAGGACTAGCGGGGAGCGAGCAGTTCTTC.

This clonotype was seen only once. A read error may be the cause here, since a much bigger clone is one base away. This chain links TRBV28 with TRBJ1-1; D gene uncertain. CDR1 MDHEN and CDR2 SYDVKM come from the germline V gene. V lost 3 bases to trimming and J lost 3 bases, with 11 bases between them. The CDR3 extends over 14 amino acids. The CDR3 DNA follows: TGTGCCAGCAGTTTTTTAGACAAGGACACTGAAGCTTTCTTT. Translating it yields CASSFLDKDTEAFF.